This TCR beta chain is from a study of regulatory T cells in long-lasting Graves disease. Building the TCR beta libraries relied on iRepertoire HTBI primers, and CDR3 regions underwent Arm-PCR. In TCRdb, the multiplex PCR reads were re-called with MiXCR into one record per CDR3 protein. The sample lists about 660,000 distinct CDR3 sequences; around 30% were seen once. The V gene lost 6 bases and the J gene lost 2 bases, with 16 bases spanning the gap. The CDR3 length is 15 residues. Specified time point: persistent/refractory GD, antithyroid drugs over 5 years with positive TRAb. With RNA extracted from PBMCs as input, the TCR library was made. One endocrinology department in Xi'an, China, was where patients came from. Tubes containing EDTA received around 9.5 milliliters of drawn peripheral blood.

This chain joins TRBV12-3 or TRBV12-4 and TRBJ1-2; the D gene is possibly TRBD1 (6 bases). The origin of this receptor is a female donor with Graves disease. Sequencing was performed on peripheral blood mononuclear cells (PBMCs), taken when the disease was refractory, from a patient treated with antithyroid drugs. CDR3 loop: CASSPEGGRNYGYTF. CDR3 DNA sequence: TGTGCCAGCAGCCCCGAGGGGGGGCGCAACTATGGCTACACCTTC.